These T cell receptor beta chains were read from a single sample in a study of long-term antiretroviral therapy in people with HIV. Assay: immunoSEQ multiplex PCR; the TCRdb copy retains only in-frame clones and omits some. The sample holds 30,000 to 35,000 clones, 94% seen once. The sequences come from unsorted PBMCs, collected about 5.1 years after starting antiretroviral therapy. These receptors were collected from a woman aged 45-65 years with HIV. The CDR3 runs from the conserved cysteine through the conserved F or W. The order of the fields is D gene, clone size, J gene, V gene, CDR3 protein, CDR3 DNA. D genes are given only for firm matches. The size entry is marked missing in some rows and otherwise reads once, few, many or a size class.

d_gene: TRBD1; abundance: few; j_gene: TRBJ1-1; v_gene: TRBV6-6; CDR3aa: CASRSGTGEAFF; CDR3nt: TGTGCCAGCAGATCCGGGACAGGTGAAGCTTTCTTT
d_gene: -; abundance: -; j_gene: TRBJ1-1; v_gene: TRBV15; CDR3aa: CATSQEGVSGQPLWAFF; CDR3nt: TGTGCCACCAGCCAAGAGGGGGTTTCGGGGCAGCCTCTTTGGGCTTTCTTT
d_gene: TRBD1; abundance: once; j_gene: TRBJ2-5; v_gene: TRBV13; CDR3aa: CASSPEQGAKETQYF; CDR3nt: TGTGCCAGCAGCCCCGAACAGGGGGCTAAAGAGACCCAGTACTTC
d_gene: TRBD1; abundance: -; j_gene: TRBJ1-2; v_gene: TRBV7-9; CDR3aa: CASSFAGQSHGYTF; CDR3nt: TGTGCCAGCAGCTTTGCGGGACAGTCTCATGGCTACACCTTC
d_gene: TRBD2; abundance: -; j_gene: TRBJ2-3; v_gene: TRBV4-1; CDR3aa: CASRLVGLAGDTQYF; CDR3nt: TGCGCCAGCAGGCTGGTGGGACTAGCGGGAGACACGCAGTATTTT
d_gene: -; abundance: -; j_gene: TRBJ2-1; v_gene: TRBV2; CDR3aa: CASIEFSYNEQFF; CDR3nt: TGTGCCAGCATTGAATTCTCCTACAATGAGCAGTTCTTC
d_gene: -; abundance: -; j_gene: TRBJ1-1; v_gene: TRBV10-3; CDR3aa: CAISEDGSSSYTEAFF; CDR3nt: TGTGCCATCAGTGAGGACGGATCGAGCAGCTACACTGAAGCTTTCTTT
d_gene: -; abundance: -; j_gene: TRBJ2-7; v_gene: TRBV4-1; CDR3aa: CASSQVPATYEQYF; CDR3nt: TGCGCCAGCAGCCAAGTCCCAGCAACCTACGAGCAGTACTTC
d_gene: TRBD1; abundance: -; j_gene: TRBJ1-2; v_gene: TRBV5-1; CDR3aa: CASSRSSGTGVGYTF; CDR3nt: TGCGCCAGCAGCCGTTCCTCCGGGACAGGGGTCGGCTACACCTTC
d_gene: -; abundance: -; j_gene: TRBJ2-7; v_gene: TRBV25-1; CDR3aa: CASSGARYEQYF; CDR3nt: TGTGCCAGCAGTGGTGCCCGGTACGAGCAGTACTTC